The T cell receptor (beta chain) under discussion was sequenced for a study of control samples from healthy donors and cancer patients. CDR1 MNHEY and CDR2 SVGAGI come from the germline V gene. The V end was cut by 6 bases, the J end by 4 bases, with 15 bases between. The CDR3 length is 15 residues. TCRdb's copy holds only in-frame clones and misses some; the assay was immunoSEQ multiplex PCR. The table includes around 130,000 clones, around 89% detected once. The V call is TRBV6-5, the J call TRBJ1-4, with TRBD1 as a possible D gene (5 bases). The sample comprised blood. This clonotype was sampled from a man aged 45 to 65 in good health. Here the CDR3 DNA reads TGTGCCAGCAGAAGAGGGACGAGCTTTAATGAAAAACTGTTTTTT. It translates to CASRRGTSFNEKLFF.